This paragraph reports one T cell receptor (beta chain). The data stem from a study of tumor-infiltrating lymphocytes in oesophageal squamous cell carcinoma. V was trimmed by 2 bases and J by 8 bases, leaving 12 bases between them. Germline V gene sequence: CDR1 SGHTA, CDR2 FQGTGA. This CDR3 has 14 residues. One entry per CDR3 protein results from TCRdb running MiXCR on the PCR reads. The sample records approximately 21,000 distinct CDR3 sequences, roughly two fifths being singletons. The sequencing sample was made of esophageal tumor tissue. This receptor was identified in a male donor with esophageal squamous cell carcinoma. The V call is TRBV7-3, the J call TRBJ2-2; D is unclear. CDR3 sequence: CASSLGQPTGELFF. CDR3 in DNA: TGTGCCAGCAGCTTAGGCCAGCCTACGGGGGAGCTGTTTTTT.